Each of the 25 T cell receptor beta chains below was sequenced from the same sample in a study of beta chain features in type 1 diabetes. Study conclusions and caveats: Among patients with Type 1 diabetes, TCRB CDR3s were moderately but significantly shorter in every one of the four CD4+ subsets.

Their target antigens are unknown. The study reverse transcribed the entire isolated RNA, so it sequenced expressed TCRB transcripts. TCRdb keeps only in-frame clones here, not all; method: immunoSEQ multiplex PCR. The sample gives 640,000 or so clones, over 12% of which show up once; just under 0.04% is in the top ten. What was sequenced was naive CD4+ T cells from blood. The receptors were gathered from a man younger than 30 with type 1 diabetes.

This clone was observed a handful of times. V usage is TRBV30 and J usage is TRBJ1-3; no clear D. Trimming took off 2 bases at V and 1 base at J, with 12 bases between the two ends. Germline values: CDR1 GTSNPN, CDR2 SVGIG (reference sequence). The CDR3 has 15 amino acids. The CDR3 spells CAWSIGGTSGNTIYF. In DNA, the CDR3 is TGTGCCTGGAGTATAGGCGGCACATCTGGAAACACCATATATTTT.

This clone was seen only a few times. The V call is TRBV30, the J call TRBJ2-5; unclear D gene. From germline, CDR1 is GTSNPN and CDR2 SVGIG (reference sequence). CDR3 length: 13 residues. The V end lost 5 bases, the J end lost 0 bases, and 10 bases lay between the germline ends. CDR3 region: CAWERMNQETQYF. CDR3 nucleotide sequence: TGTGCCTGGGAGAGGATGAACCAAGAGACCCAGTACTTC.

This clone has more than one count but fewer than ten. The chain recombines TRBV19 with TRBJ2-6; D call uncertain. The germline V gene has CDR1 LNHDA and CDR2 SQIVND (reference sequence). V was clipped by 4 bases and J by 0 bases, with 10 bases between them. The CDR3 runs to 16 residues. CDR3 sequence (DNA): TGTGCCAGTAGTACCCCCGTGTACTCTGGGGCCAACGTCCTGACTTTC. It translates to CASSTPVYSGANVLTF.

Worth noting for this clone: At the DNA level, this CDR3 is encoded by other sequences in the same sample as well. The chain uses TRBV30 and TRBJ1-5; D gene ambiguous. V lost 3 bases and J lost 0, with 9 bases in between. Per germline, CDR1 GTSNPN and CDR2 SVGIG (reference sequence). CDR3 length: 14 amino acids. The CDR3 loop is CAWSVQVSNQPQHF. For the CDR3, the DNA is TGTGCCTGGAGCGTTCAGGTTAGCAATCAGCCCCAGCATTTT.

The gene calls are TRBV28 and TRBJ2-7, with 10 positions matching TRBD1. V lost 6 bases and J lost 6; bases outside the gene matches: 11. The CDR3 spans 15 residues. Germline V gene lookup returns CDR1 MDHEN and CDR2 SYDVKM. In DNA, the CDR3 is TGTGCCAGCAGCACCGTCGGGACAGGGGAATTCGAGCAGTACTTC. It yields the protein CASSTVGTGEFEQYF.

This clone was seen more than once but under ten times. The chain carries TRBV13 and TRBJ2-7; 7 bases agree with TRBD2. The CDR3 consists of 15 residues. Trimming at V came to 6 bases and at J to 0 bases, leaving 8 bases not matched to a gene. The germline V gene has CDR1 PRHDT and CDR2 FYEKMQ (reference sequence). The CDR3: CASRRTRGSSYEQYF. The CDR3 region has the DNA TGTGCCAGCAGACGGACTAGAGGAAGCTCCTACGAGCAGTACTTC.

This clone has only a few counts. The rearrangement links TRBV9 to TRBJ2-5, with D possibly matching TRBD2 (6 bases). V lost 4 bases and J lost 3, with 16 bases in between. The CDR3 totals 15 residues. CDR1 and CDR2 (germline): SGDLS, YYNGEE. The CDR3 is CASSTNPWGEETQYF. The DNA for the CDR3 is TGTGCCAGCAGCACCAACCCCTGGGGGGAAGAGACCCAGTACTTC.

This clone was counted only a few times. The chain carries TRBV7-9 and TRBJ2-4; TRBD1 matches at 7 bases. Unmatched junction bases numbered 13, after V lost 7 bases and J lost 7 bases. The CDR3 spans 15 residues. The germline CDR1 and CDR2 sequences are SEHNR and FQNEAQ (reference sequence). The CDR3 loop is CASTPQGTQGNIQYF. CDR3 DNA: TGTGCCAGCACCCCACAGGGGACCCAAGGGAACATTCAGTACTTC. Based on the CDR3 plus reference TRBV7-9 and TRBJ2-4, the full variable domain is DTGVSQNPRHKITKRGQNVTFRCDPISEHNRLYWYRQTLGQGPEFLTYFQNEAQLEKSRLLSDRFSAERPKGSFSTLEIQRTEQGDSAMYLCASTPQGTQGNIQYFGAGTRLSVL.

The V gene is TRBV7-8, the J gene TRBJ1-2; D not certain. V shed 0 bases and J shed 6 bases, with 5 bases lying between them. Per germline, CDR1 SGHVS and CDR2 FQNEAQ. The CDR3 has 12 amino acids. In nucleotides, the CDR3 is TGTGCCAGCAGCTTAGCAATGGATGGCTACACCTTC. As protein: CASSLAMDGYTF.

Comments on this clone: This CDR3 is also generated by other DNA sequences in the sample. V gene TRBV7-9 combines with J gene TRBJ2-1, with D tentatively TRBD1 (5 bases). Per germline, CDR1 SEHNR and CDR2 FQNEAQ (reference sequence). Trimming removed 3 bases at V and 7 bases at J, with 7 bases between. The CDR3 loop spans 12 amino acids. CDR3 residues: CASSFRGNEQFF. The CDR3 nucleotides read TGTGCCAGCAGCTTTAGGGGAAATGAGCAGTTCTTC.

This clone was detected a few times. Germline and junction disagree at one end, which may indicate a read error. CDR3 bases: TGTGCCAGCAGCCAAGATGGGAGTAGCGAGACCTTC. It codes for CASSQDGSSETF. This sequence joins TRBV14 and TRBJ2-7; D might be TRBD2 (5 bases). Germline V gene sequence: CDR1 SGHDN, CDR2 FVKESK. This CDR3 is 12 amino acids long.

This clone showed up just a few times. The chain employs TRBV7-9 and TRBJ1-4, with 7 bases lining up with TRBD1. The CDR3 contains 15 residues. Germline CDR1 is SEHNR and CDR2 is FQNEAQ (reference sequence). With 5 bases clipped from V and 6 bases from J, the junction kept 9 bases outside the gene matches. This chain's CDR3 is CASSPKTGVDEKLFF. The CDR3 DNA follows: TGTGCCAGCAGCCCGAAAACAGGGGTCGATGAAAAACTGTTTTTT.

This clone was counted a few times. The rearrangement links TRBV28 to TRBJ1-1, with D unclear. The length of the CDR3 is 10 residues. V was shortened by 6 bases and J by 4 bases, with 3 bases between the two germline ends. Per germline, CDR1 MDHEN and CDR2 SYDVKM. The chain's CDR3 is CASRTTEAFF. The DNA of the CDR3 is TGTGCCAGCAGGACCACTGAAGCTTTCTTT.

This chain links TRBV5-4 with TRBJ2-7, with D tentatively TRBD2 (6 bases). Germline-derived CDR1 and CDR2 are SGHNT and YYREEE (reference sequence). The CDR3 spans 14 residues. The V end was cut by 0 bases, the J end by 2 bases, with 9 bases between. This chain's CDR3 is CASSLGGETYEQYF. The DNA of the CDR3 is TGTGCCAGCAGCTTGGGGGGGGAGACCTACGAGCAGTACTTC.

The rearrangement joins TRBV14 to TRBJ2-3; D may be TRBD2 (5 bases). This CDR3 spans 15 amino acids. Germline lookup yields CDR1 SGHDN and CDR2 FVKESK. Trimming stripped 3 bases from V and 5 bases from J, with 15 bases between. The chain's CDR3 is CASSHATSFGDTQYF. The DNA for the CDR3 is TGTGCCAGCAGCCACGCAACTAGTTTTGGAGATACGCAGTATTTT.

The V gene is TRBV6-6, the J gene TRBJ2-1; 10 bases align to TRBD2. Germline V gives CDR1 MNHNY, CDR2 SVGAGI (reference sequence). After removal of 9 bases from V and 7 bases from J, the junction contained 6 bases not matched to a gene. The CDR3 totals 13 residues. The CDR3 DNA sequence: TGTGCCAGTGGACTAGCGGAGAGGAATGAGCAGTTCTTC. Translation: CASGLAERNEQFF.

This sequence joins TRBV5-1 and TRBJ2-1, with TRBD1 matching over 7 bases. The germline V gene encodes CDR1 SGHRS and CDR2 YFSETQ. This CDR3 spans 12 amino acids. Germline trimming cut 7 bases from V and 4 bases from J; bases unmatched to any gene: 2. In DNA form, the CDR3 reads TGCGCCAGCGGGACAGAGTACAATGAGCAGTTCTTC. Translation gives CASGTEYNEQFF. The variable domain in full, completed from reference TRBV5-1 and TRBJ2-1, reads KAGVTQTPRYLIKTRGQQVTLSCSPISGHRSVSWYQQTPGQGLQFLFEYFSETQRNKGNFPGRFSGRQFSNSRSEMNVSTLELGDSALYLCASGTEYNEQFFGPGTRLTVL.

In its sample, this clone was seen a few times. The gene calls are TRBV7-2 and TRBJ1-1; D not resolved. Trimming left V 2 bases short and J 0 bases short, with 7 bases between. Germline V CDR1 and CDR2: SGHTA, FQGNSA. CDR3 size: 14 residues. In nucleotides, the CDR3 is TGTGCCAGCAGCTTATGGGAGATGAACACTGAAGCTTTCTTT. It codes for CASSLWEMNTEAFF.

V usage is TRBV12-5 and J usage is TRBJ1-1; D gene unclear. Per the germline V gene, CDR1 is LGHNT and CDR2 is FRNRAP. The V gene lost 9 bases and the J gene lost 5 bases, with 10 bases spanning the gap. This CDR3 is 11 amino acids long. CDR3 nucleotide sequence: TGTGCTAGCTCGACTCGGACTGAAGCTTTCTTT. This sequence encodes CASSTRTEAFF.

This clone was seen a handful of times. The V call is TRBV29-1, the J call TRBJ1-1, with D tentatively TRBD1 (5 bases). V was pared by 3 bases and J by 4 bases, with 12 bases between. The germline V gene encodes CDR1 SQVTM and CDR2 ANQGSEA. This CDR3 has 13 residues. CDR3 sequence reads: CSVETGVGTEAFF. DNA for the CDR3: TGCAGCGTTGAGACGGGGGTCGGCACTGAAGCTTTCTTT.

J is TRBJ1-5 and V is TRBV5-1; 11 nucleotides agree with TRBD1. Germline values: CDR1 SGHRS, CDR2 YFSETQ. V shed 4 bases and J 7 bases; nucleotides not matched to a gene: 7. The CDR3 totals 15 residues. CDR3 in DNA: TGCGCCAGCAGCCCCCGGGGGGACAGGGGGCAGCCCCAGCATTTT. This codes for CASSPRGDRGQPQHF.

The table lists this clone with a few counts. V gene TRBV29-1 combines with J gene TRBJ2-7; D gene unclear. This CDR3 spans 13 amino acids. Germline V gene data show CDR1 as SQVTM and CDR2 as ANQGSEA. The V end lost 7 bases, the J end lost 4 bases, and 17 bases lay between the germline ends. Here the CDR3 DNA reads TGCAGCGCTAGAATTCGGAGAGATTACGAGCAGTACTTC. This gives the protein CSARIRRDYEQYF.

The chain is built from TRBV30 and TRBJ1-1, with 8 bases fitting TRBD1. With 2 bases clipped from V and 7 bases from J, the junction kept 9 bases outside the gene matches. The CDR3 has 14 residues. From germline, CDR1 is GTSNPN and CDR2 SVGIG (reference sequence). CDR3 DNA sequence: TGTGCCTGGAGTCGGCAGGGGGCATTTCATGAAGCTTTCTTT. Translating it yields CAWSRQGAFHEAFF.

The J gene is TRBJ2-6, the V gene TRBV7-9; 7 bases are a match to TRBD1. CDR1 and CDR2 from the germline V gene are SEHNR and FQNEAQ (reference sequence). With 4 bases clipped from V and 3 bases from J, the junction kept 3 bases outside the gene matches. The CDR3 extends over 15 amino acids. The CDR3 reads CASSYRGGGANVLTF. CDR3 DNA: TGTGCCAGCAGCTACAGGGGTGGTGGGGCCAACGTCCTGACTTTC.

This clone showed up just a few times. The V and J genes are TRBV9 and TRBJ2-3, with D possibly being TRBD1 (6 bases). Germline assignment: CDR1 SGDLS and CDR2 YYNGEE. This CDR3 has 13 amino acids. Trimming took off 5 bases at V and 4 bases at J, with 11 bases between the two ends. CDR3 in amino acids: CASSPQGPDTQYF. CDR3 in DNA: TGTGCCAGCAGTCCACAGGGCCCAGATACGCAGTATTTT.